Below are 13 T cell receptor beta chains sequenced from a single sample in a study of blood T cell repertoires in COVID-19. Profiling relied on immunoSEQ multiplex PCR, and the TCRdb table lists in-frame clones only, not all of them. The sample shows 120,000 to 150,000 clones, around 83% of them seen only once. The sample comprised PBMCs or T cells enriched from blood (not recorded which). The receptors were gathered from a woman in her fifties or sixties who had been exposed to COVID-19.

This chain uses TRBV27 with TRBJ1-5, with TRBD1 as a possible D gene (5 bases). In germline, CDR1 is MNHEY, CDR2 SMNVEV (reference sequence). The CDR3 length is 16 residues. Trimming took 3 bases from V and 0 from J, leaving 12 bases between them. In DNA form, the CDR3 reads TGTGCCAGCAGTTTCCAGGGAACCCCTAGCAATCAGCCCCAGCATTTT. It yields the protein CASSFQGTPSNQPQHF.

The chain has TRBV4-3 and TRBJ2-2, with D perhaps matching TRBD1 (6 bases). The CDR3 length is 16 residues. V lost 4 bases and J 4 bases, leaving 16 bases between the germline ends. Germline CDR1 LGHNA, CDR2 YSLEER. CDR3 in amino acids: CASSPPGVRGTGELFF. CDR3 nucleotides: TGCGCCAGCAGCCCGCCAGGGGTCCGGGGCACCGGGGAGCTGTTTTTT.

V and J are TRBV19 and TRBJ2-6; the match to TRBD1 covers 9 bases. Trimming took 3 bases from V and 0 from J; bases not matched to a gene: 3. The CDR3 contains 17 residues. Germline lookup yields CDR1 LNHDA and CDR2 SQIVND (reference sequence). CDR3 DNA sequence: TGTGCCAGTAGTATGACAGGGGGACACTCTGGGGCCAACGTCCTGACTTTC. Its protein is CASSMTGGHSGANVLTF. Supplemented by reference TRBV19 and TRBJ2-6, the full variable domain reads DGGITQSPKYLFRKEGQNVTLSCEQNLNHDAMYWYRQDPGQGLRLIYYSQIVNDFQKGDIAEGYSVSREKKESFPLTVTSAQKNPTAFYLCASSMTGGHSGANVLTFGAGSRLTVL.

This clone was counted once. V gene TRBV5-1 combines with J gene TRBJ2-3; D perhaps matches TRBD1 (6 bases). V was pared by 1 base and J by 7 bases, with 22 bases between. This CDR3 has 17 residues. CDR1 SGHRS and CDR2 YFSETQ come from the germline V gene. CDR3 amino acids: CASSLLRNNDRSNTQYF. For the CDR3, the DNA is TGCGCCAGCAGCTTGTTGAGGAATAACGACAGGTCTAATACGCAGTATTTT.

The CDR3 protein is CASNQAGLSYNEQFF. CDR3 sequence (DNA): TGTGCCAGCAACCAAGCGGGATTGTCCTACAATGAGCAGTTCTTC. This chain joins TRBV9 and TRBJ2-1; 7 nucleotides align to TRBD2. The germline V gene encodes CDR1 SGDLS and CDR2 YYNGEE. CDR3 length: 15 residues. After removal of 6 bases from V and 1 base from J, the junction contained 7 bases not matched to a gene.

Of note for this clone: The sample holds other DNA sequences that translate to the same CDR3. The genes are TRBV7-2 and TRBJ2-3, with no clear D. The CDR3 consists of 14 residues. Trimming pared 5 bases from V and 1 base from J, leaving 10 bases between. Germline-derived CDR1 and CDR2 are SGHTA and FQGNSA. The DNA of the CDR3 is TGTGCCAGCAGCCTAGGCTTAGGCACAGATACGCAGTATTTT. Amino acids: CASSLGLGTDTQYF.

The chain has TRBV7-2 and TRBJ1-2, with D tentatively TRBD1 (5 bases). The CDR3 is made up of 14 amino acids. The V and J ends lost 0 bases and 3 bases respectively, with 8 bases between them. From germline, CDR1 is SGHTA and CDR2 FQGNSA. The CDR3: CASSLAQGYYGYTF. The CDR3 DNA reads as TGTGCCAGCAGCTTAGCGCAGGGTTACTATGGCTACACCTTC.

In this sample, this clone turned up many times. The rearrangement joins TRBV11-2 to TRBJ1-6, with 8 bases matching TRBD1. V was clipped by 5 bases and J by 10 bases; unmatched bases: 4. Germline V gives CDR1 SGHAT, CDR2 FQNNGV. This CDR3 comprises 13 residues. Written as DNA, the CDR3 is TGTGCCAGCAGCCACAGGGGGGGGTCACCCCTCCACTTT. It yields the protein CASSHRGGSPLHF.

V usage is TRBV7-8 and J usage is TRBJ1-5; the D gene is possibly TRBD1 (5 bases). Per the germline V gene, CDR1 is SGHVS and CDR2 is FQNEAQ. The CDR3 extends over 14 amino acids. V lost 4 bases, J lost 7 bases, and 14 bases lay in between. CDR3 sequence: CASSSAGGRQPQHF. The CDR3 DNA follows: TGTGCCAGCAGCTCCGCGGGGGGGAGGCAGCCCCAGCATTTT.

The rearrangement links TRBV5-4 to TRBJ2-3, with 12 bases lining up with TRBD2. V lost 3 bases, J lost 1 base, and 9 bases stayed unmatched. The CDR3 length is 18 residues. The germline CDR1 and CDR2 sequences are SGHNT and YYREEE (reference sequence). CDR3 region: CASSSGTSGRGGTDTQYF. CDR3 in DNA: TGTGCCAGCAGCTCAGGGACTAGCGGGCGGGGAGGCACAGATACGCAGTATTTT.

The chain links TRBV4-2 to TRBJ1-4, with 7 positions matching TRBD1. The CDR3 is 15 amino acids. Losses at the gene ends were 2 bases for V and 8 bases for J; bases not matched to a gene: 8. Per germline, CDR1 LGHNA and CDR2 YNFKEQ. This chain's CDR3 is CASSQSTGAGEKLFF. The CDR3 DNA sequence: TGTGCCAGCAGCCAATCAACAGGGGCGGGGGAAAAACTGTTTTTT.

The chain joins TRBV6-6 to TRBJ1-2, with a tentative D call TRBD1 (5 bases). Germline CDR1 is MNHNY and CDR2 is SVGAGI (reference sequence). This CDR3 comprises 14 residues. Trimming stripped 4 bases from V and 2 bases from J, with 11 bases between. CDR3 in amino acids: CASSLGGLNYGYTF. In DNA, the CDR3 is TGTGCCAGCAGTTTGGGGGGACTCAACTATGGCTACACCTTC.

The CDR3 region is CASSLASFSTGELFF. CDR3 DNA sequence: TGTGCCAGCTCCCTTGCTAGCTTCTCCACCGGGGAGCTGTTTTTT. The J gene is TRBJ2-2, the V gene TRBV13; the D gene is possibly TRBD2 (5 bases). The ends were cut back, 8 bases at V and 4 bases at J, with 17 bases in the middle. There are 15 residues in the CDR3. Germline CDR1 reads PRHDT; CDR2 reads FYEKMQ (reference sequence).